This is a list of T cell receptor beta chains from one sample in a study of cytomegalovirus exposure and HLA in healthy donors. Clones were sequenced by immunoSEQ multiplex PCR, and TCRdb holds only the in-frame ones, with some missing. Of 150,000 to 200,000 clones listed, 78% are singletons. Sequencing was done on a sample of PBMCs. Source of these receptors: a woman between 45 and 65 years old in good health and CMV-seropositive. CDR3s include the opening cysteine and the closing phenylalanine or tryptophan. The D gene is left open where the match is weak. Clone size appears in some rows only: once, few, many, or a class for an expanded clone.

d_call clone_size j_call v_call cdr3_aa cdr3_nt
NA NA TRBJ1-3 TRBV10-3 CAARSDAGGDTIYF TGTGCCGCCCGAAGTGATGCTGGGGGGGACACCATATATTTT
TRBD1 NA TRBJ1-4 TRBV7-2 CASSPRTGEKLFF TGTGCCAGCAGCCCGAGGACAGGGGAAAAACTGTTTTTT
TRBD1 NA TRBJ1-1 TRBV5-1 CASSLILNRGKNTEAFF TGCGCCAGCAGCTTGATTTTAAACAGGGGGAAAAACACTGAAGCTTTCTTT
NA NA TRBJ2-1 TRBV7-2 CASSGGARNEQFF TGTGCCAGCAGCGGGGGGGCAAGGAATGAGCAGTTCTTC
TRBD2 NA TRBJ2-3 TRBV14 CASSPFSGGGSTDTQYF TGTGCCAGCAGCCCGTTTAGTGGGGGGGGAAGCACAGATACGCAGTATTTT
TRBD1 NA TRBJ1-1 TRBV4-1 CASSQDRGRDTEAFF TGCGCCAGCAGCCAAGACAGGGGGCGGGACACTGAAGCTTTCTTT
TRBD1 NA TRBJ1-2 TRBV6-5 CASSSPGQYYGYTF TGTGCCAGCAGTTCTCCGGGACAGTACTATGGCTACACCTTC
NA NA TRBJ1-5 TRBV6-1 CASRQGQLNQPQHF TGTGCCAGCAGGCAGGGTCAACTTAATCAGCCCCAGCATTTT
TRBD1 once TRBJ1-2 TRBV19 CASSPRTGTGYGYTF TGTGCCAGTAGTCCCCGGACAGGGACAGGATATGGCTACACCTTC
NA NA TRBJ1-4 TRBV7-2 CASSPRPGLNEKLFF TGTGCCAGCAGCCCCCGGCCAGGGCTTAATGAAAAACTGTTTTTT
NA NA TRBJ2-7 TRBV25-1 CASSENGLLYEQYF TGTGCCAGCAGTGAAAACGGACTCCTCTACGAGCAGTACTTC
TRBD1 NA TRBJ1-1 TRBV10-3 CAISPRGTANTEAFF TGTGCCATCAGCCCTAGAGGGACAGCCAACACTGAAGCTTTCTTT
TRBD1 NA TRBJ2-7 TRBV19 CASSQTGLEQYF TGTGCCAGTAGTCAGACAGGGCTCGAGCAGTACTTC
TRBD2 NA TRBJ2-7 TRBV29-1 CSVELSSGGSSYEQYF TGCAGCGTTGAGTTATCTAGCGGGGGGTCGTCCTACGAGCAGTACTTC
TRBD1 NA TRBJ1-6 TRBV28 CASSSGQGNNSPLHF TGTGCCAGCAGTTCCGGACAGGGTAATAATTCACCCCTCCACTTT
NA NA TRBJ1-1 TRBV7-9 CSSSLDSPTEAFF TGTTCCAGCAGCTTGGACAGTCCCACTGAAGCTTTCTTT
TRBD2 NA TRBJ2-7 TRBV11-2 CASSLTSGLSYEQYF TGTGCCAGCAGCTTAACTAGCGGGCTTTCCTACGAGCAGTACTTC
TRBD2 NA TRBJ2-7 TRBV30 CAWASGTRTYEQYF TGTGCCTGGGCTTCCGGGACTAGGACCTACGAGCAGTACTTC
TRBD1 NA TRBJ1-4 TRBV7-6 CASSLRQGWDEKLFF TGTGCCAGCAGCTTGAGACAGGGTTGGGATGAAAAACTGTTTTTT
NA NA TRBJ1-3 TRBV23-1 CASSHSSPHRSGNTIYF TGCGCCAGCAGTCACTCGTCCCCACACCGCTCTGGAAACACCATATATTTT
TRBD1 NA TRBJ1-2 TRBV5-6 CASSSSSIDRGASGYTF TGTGCCAGCAGCTCTTCTTCGATAGACAGGGGCGCAAGTGGCTACACCTTC
TRBD1 NA TRBJ2-6 TRBV11-2 CASSSRTGAYSGANVLTF TGTGCCAGCAGCTCCCGGACAGGGGCCTACTCTGGGGCCAACGTCCTGACTTTC
NA NA TRBJ1-4 TRBV6-1 CASSDNLLATNEKLFF TGTGCCAGCAGTGATAATCTTCTTGCAACTAATGAAAAACTGTTTTTT
NA NA TRBJ2-2 TRBV4-1 CASSQKRRPSNTGELFF TGCGCCAGCAGCCAAAAGAGGCGACCCTCGAACACCGGGGAGCTGTTTTTT
NA NA TRBJ1-6 TRBV27 CASLRDISIPLHF TGTGCCAGCCTCCGGGACATCTCCATTCCCCTCCACTTT
TRBD1 NA TRBJ1-2 TRBV5-1 CASSLYGQVIYGYTF TGCGCCAGCAGCTTATACGGACAGGTCATTTATGGCTACACCTTC
TRBD1 NA TRBJ1-1 TRBV6-6 CATDMGQPNTEAFF TGTGCCACCGACATGGGACAGCCAAACACTGAAGCTTTCTTT
NA NA TRBJ2-3 TRBV23-1 CASSMPGEDTQYF TGCGCCAGCAGTATGCCCGGTGAAGATACGCAGTATTTT
TRBD1 NA TRBJ1-4 TRBV7-2 CASSSLGQGNEKLFF TGTGCCAGCAGCTCGTTGGGACAGGGTAATGAAAAACTGTTTTTT